A single sample gave rise to the 21 T cell receptor beta chains below, sequenced in a study of vaccination and CD4 T cells after COVID-19. Treatment defined: roughly nine-day PBMC culture with coronavirus spike peptide pools or control peptides (ViraFEST assay). These receptors are not linked to any known antigen. Cultured CD4+ T cell DNA was sequenced using the Oncomine TCR Beta short-read assay. MiXCR was run by TCRdb on the PCR reads, yielding one entry per CDR3 protein. The sample records some 10,000 distinct CDR3 sequences, approximately 60% being singletons. The sample in question was cultured CD4+ T cells from blood, obtained after SARS-CoV-2 vaccination. The receptor set was obtained from a human donor with COVID-19.

The V and J genes are TRBV21-1 and TRBJ2-7; the table's D call of TRBD1 was not tested on the DNA. TRBV21-1 constitutes a pseudogene. The CDR3 totals 15 residues. The CDR3 DNA sequence: TGTGCCAGCAGCAAAGGCGTCGGGACAGGGGACGAGCAGTACTTC. Translating gives CASSKGVGTGDEQYF.

The chain combines TRBV20-1 with TRBJ1-1, with unresolved D. This CDR3 contains 15 residues. Looked up from germline, CDR1 is DFQATT and CDR2 is SNEGSKA (reference sequence). V was cut by 0 bases and J by 2 bases, with 13 bases left in between. The CDR3 DNA reads as TGCAGTGCTAGAGATCGGCGGAGCAGCAACACTGAAGCTTTCTTT. As protein: CSARDRRSSNTEAFF.

The V call is TRBV29-1, the J call TRBJ2-3; D call uncertain. V lost 5 bases and J lost 4, with 10 bases in between. From germline, CDR1 is SQVTM and CDR2 ANQGSEA. This CDR3 is built from 12 residues. CDR3 sequence (DNA): TGCAGCGTTAGCCTCGGTGCAGATACGCAGTATTTT. Translating gives CSVSLGADTQYF.

The genes are TRBV18 and TRBJ1-2; D remains unclear. Per germline, CDR1 KGHSH and CDR2 LQKENI. The CDR3 length is 15 residues. With 2 bases removed from V and 4 bases from J, the gap between germline ends came to 14 bases. The CDR3 nucleotides are TGTGCCAGCTCACCATTAGCGGAGGAGGCCTATGGCTACACCTTC. Protein product: CASSPLAEEAYGYTF.

This clonotype has a handful of counts. V and J are TRBV30 and TRBJ2-3; possible D gene TRBD1, 6 bases. The germline gives CDR1 GTSNPN, CDR2 SVGIG (reference sequence). V lost 2 bases and J lost 6, with 9 bases in between. The CDR3 runs to 12 residues. For the CDR3, the DNA is TGTGCCTGGAGTCCCACAGGGGATACGCAGTATTTT. This gives the protein CAWSPTGDTQYF.

The chain carries TRBV20-1 and TRBJ1-6; D perhaps matches TRBD1 (5 bases). CDR3 length: 14 amino acids. CDR1 is DFQATT and CDR2 is SNEGSKA in the germline V gene (reference sequence). The V end was cut by 7 bases, the J end by 0 bases, with 10 bases between. CDR3 residues: CSVSGDSYNSPLHF. In DNA form, the CDR3 reads TGCAGTGTGTCGGGGGACTCCTATAATTCACCCCTCCACTTT.

The sample holds a few counts of this clonotype. The rearrangement links TRBV11-2 to TRBJ1-2; unclear D gene. The germline V and J ends were trimmed by 5 bases and 4 bases, with 17 bases remaining between them. The CDR3 consists of 15 residues. CDR1 and CDR2 from the germline V gene are SGHAT and FQNNGV. The CDR3 nucleotides read TGTGCCAGCAGCACCGACGGATACGCTGCCTATGGCTACACCTTC. The encoded protein is CASSTDGYAAYGYTF.

The chain joins TRBV19 to TRBJ2-5, with 7 nucleotides matching TRBD2. The CDR3 length is 13 residues. V shed 5 bases and J 1 base; nucleotides not matched to a gene: 1. Germline values: CDR1 LNHDA, CDR2 SQIVND (reference sequence). The CDR3 coding sequence is TGTGCCAGTAGTGGGAGGGTCCAAGAGACCCAGTACTTC. As protein: CASSGRVQETQYF.

Written as DNA, the CDR3 is TGCGCCAGCAGCTTGGAGACGGGGAACACTGAAGCTTTCTTT. Its translation: CASSLETGNTEAFF. The rearrangement links TRBV5-1 to TRBJ1-1; no definite D call. Germline V gives CDR1 SGHRS, CDR2 YFSETQ. The V end was cut by 0 bases, the J end by 1 base, with 7 bases between. CDR3 length: 14 residues.

This clonotype was seen more than once but under ten times. This chain joins TRBV7-2 and TRBJ2-7; D may be TRBD1 or TRBD2 (6 bases each). The germline CDR1 and CDR2 sequences are SGHTA and FQGNSA. Trimming cost V 3 bases and J 4 bases, with 19 bases left between them. The CDR3 runs 16 residues. This CDR3 reads CASSFGVGGGPYEQYF. The CDR3 region has the DNA TGTGCCAGCAGCTTCGGCGTAGGAGGGGGACCTTACGAGCAGTACTTC.

The chain employs TRBV10-2 and TRBJ1-5; 8 bases map to TRBD1. There are 15 residues in the CDR3. V dropped 2 bases and J dropped 2; count of bases not matched to a gene: 2. Looked up from germline, CDR1 is WSHSY and CDR2 is SAAADI. In DNA, the CDR3 is TGCGCCAGCAGTGAGCAGGACAGGGGCAATCAGCCCCAGCATTTT. Protein product: CASSEQDRGNQPQHF.

This sequence joins TRBV7-3 and TRBJ2-5; D may be TRBD1 or TRBD2 (7 bases each). The V end was cut by 6 bases, the J end by 4 bases, with 18 bases between. This CDR3 contains 15 residues. The V gene's germline CDR1 is SGHTA and CDR2 FQGTGA. This CDR3 reads CASRRGKGAGETQYF. CDR3 sequence (DNA): TGTGCCAGCAGGCGGGGGAAGGGGGCTGGAGAGACCCAGTACTTC.

This clonotype was recorded a few times. The V and J genes are TRBV27 and TRBJ2-5; D remains ambiguous. The ends were cut back, 5 bases at V and 5 bases at J, with 15 bases in the middle. The CDR3 contains 14 residues. The germline gives CDR1 MNHEY, CDR2 SMNVEV (reference sequence). The CDR3 DNA follows: TGTGCCAGCAGTGGTGGGCATCCATCGGAGACCCAGTACTTC. Translating it yields CASSGGHPSETQYF.

The V call is TRBV4-3, the J call TRBJ1-2; maybe TRBD1 (6 bases). V was clipped by 4 bases and J by 2 bases, with 14 bases between them. From germline, CDR1 is LGHNA and CDR2 YSLEER. The CDR3 has 15 residues. CDR3: CASSPEGGGNYGYTF. CDR3 sequence (DNA): TGCGCCAGCAGCCCGGAGGGGGGGGGCAACTATGGCTACACCTTC.

This clonotype was observed a single time. This chain uses TRBV18 with TRBJ1-5, with D unclear. Germline V lookup: CDR1 KGHSH, CDR2 LQKENI. The CDR3 consists of 14 residues. With 2 bases removed from V and 0 bases from J, the gap between germline ends came to 5 bases. CDR3 in DNA: TGTGCCAGCTCACCAGACTATAGCAATCAGCCCCAGCATTTT. The encoded protein is CASSPDYSNQPQHF.

The count of this clonotype is one. V and J are TRBV20-1 and TRBJ2-7, with D possibly TRBD2 on 6 matching bases. Trimming cost V 0 bases and J 7 bases, with 16 bases left between them. This CDR3 spans 14 amino acids. The V gene's germline CDR1 is DFQATT and CDR2 SNEGSKA (reference sequence). CDR3 DNA: TGCAGTGCTAGAGATGGGACTCGCATCGGGGAGCAGTACTTC. This gives the protein CSARDGTRIGEQYF.

The chain has TRBV7-2 and TRBJ1-3, with D hard to call. Trimming stripped 1 base from V and 0 bases from J, with 7 bases between. Per the germline V gene, CDR1 is SGHTA and CDR2 is FQGNSA. The CDR3 contains 15 residues. The CDR3 sequence is CASSLDGRSGNTIYF. The CDR3 region has the DNA TGTGCCAGCAGCTTAGACGGTCGCTCTGGAAACACCATATATTTT.

The chain uses TRBV6-5 and TRBJ1-5, with 8 bases lining up with TRBD1. Germline trimming cut 0 bases from V and 2 bases from J; bases unmatched to any gene: 3. Germline V gene sequence: CDR1 MNHEY, CDR2 SVGAGI. The CDR3 extends over 16 amino acids. CDR3 sequence: CASSYSQGAGNQPQHF. CDR3 nucleotides: TGTGCCAGCAGTTACTCCCAGGGGGCAGGCAATCAGCCCCAGCATTTT.

This clonotype was found a few times. The chain is built from TRBV6-5 and TRBJ1-2; D remains unclear. The V end lost 0 bases, the J end lost 8 bases, and 19 bases lay between the germline ends. CDR3 length: 16 residues. Germline V gene lookup returns CDR1 MNHEY and CDR2 SVGAGI. The CDR3 nucleotides are TGTGCCAGCAGTTACTCTGTTAGCTCGACCGGTCGCGGCTACACCTTC. Translation gives CASSYSVSSTGRGYTF.

The CDR3 spells CASSPQGSIQYF. The CDR3 DNA reads TGTGCCAGCAGTCCACAGGGTAGCATTCAGTACTTC. The V call is TRBV6-1, the J call TRBJ2-4; weak D call: TRBD1 (6 bases). This CDR3 region has 12 residues. The ends were cut back, 5 bases at V and 9 bases at J, with 11 bases in the middle. Germline V gene sequence: CDR1 MNHNS, CDR2 SASEGT.

About this clonotype itself: A much larger clone differs from this one at a single base, so this may be a read error. V is TRBV12-3 or TRBV12-4 and J is TRBJ2-5; no clear D. The CDR3 is made up of 12 amino acids. The CDR3 sequence is CASSFLTETRYF. CDR3 nucleotides: TGTGCCAGCAGTTTTTTGACCGAGACCCGGTACTTC.